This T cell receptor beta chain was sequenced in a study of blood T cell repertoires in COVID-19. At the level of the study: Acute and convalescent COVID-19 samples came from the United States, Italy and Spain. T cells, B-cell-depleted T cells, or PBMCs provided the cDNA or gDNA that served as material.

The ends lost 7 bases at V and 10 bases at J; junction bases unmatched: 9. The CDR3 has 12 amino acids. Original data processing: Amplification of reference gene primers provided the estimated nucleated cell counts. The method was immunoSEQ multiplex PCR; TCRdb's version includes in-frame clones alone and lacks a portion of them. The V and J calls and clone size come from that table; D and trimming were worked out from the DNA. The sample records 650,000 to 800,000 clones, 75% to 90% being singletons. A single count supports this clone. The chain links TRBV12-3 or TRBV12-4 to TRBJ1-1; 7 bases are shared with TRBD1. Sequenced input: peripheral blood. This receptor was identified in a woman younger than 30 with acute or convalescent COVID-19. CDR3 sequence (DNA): TGTGCCAGCACCCCGGGACAGACTCGAGCTTTCTTT. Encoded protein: CASTPGQTRAFF.